This is a list of T cell receptor beta chains from one sample in a study of CD8 T cells in ankylosing spondylitis. TCRdb redid the calling of the 5' RACE reads with MiXCR, one entry per CDR3 protein. Counted here are 500,000 to 650,000 distinct CDR3 sequences, 5.3% occurring once; the ten biggest clones make up under 4.5%. The sequenced sample consisted of blood, either unsorted or a sorted T cell fraction (not recorded which). Source of these receptors: a male donor with ankylosing spondylitis. CDR3s include the opening cysteine and the closing phenylalanine or tryptophan. Each record gives: clone size, CDR3 length, D gene, V gene, J gene, CDR3 DNA, CDR3 protein. D genes are given only for firm matches. Clone size is stated in some rows and not others, as once, few, many or a class when expanded.

clone_size: many; cdr3_length: 14; d_call: -; v_call: TRBV20-1; j_call: TRBJ1-1; cdr3_nt: TGCAGTGCTAGAGGAGCGACAGAGAACACTGAAGCTTTCTTT; cdr3_aa: CSARGATENTEAFF
clone_size: many; cdr3_length: 17; d_call: TRBD1; v_call: TRBV5-4; j_call: TRBJ2-3; cdr3_nt: TGTGCCAGCAGTTTTCCTCCGGGACAGGGGTGGACAGATACGCAGTATTTT; cdr3_aa: CASSFPPGQGWTDTQYF
clone_size: many; cdr3_length: 15; d_call: -; v_call: TRBV6-5; j_call: TRBJ2-7; cdr3_nt: TGTGCCAGCAGTTACGGTGGGCGAGCCTCTTACGAGCAGTACTTC; cdr3_aa: CASSYGGRASYEQYF
clone_size: -; cdr3_length: 14; d_call: -; v_call: TRBV6-2/TRBV6-3; j_call: TRBJ2-1; cdr3_nt: TGTGCCAGCGGGCGGTCTAGCTCCTACAATGAGCAGTTCTTC; cdr3_aa: CASGRSSSYNEQFF
clone_size: many; cdr3_length: 13; d_call: -; v_call: TRBV27; j_call: TRBJ1-3; cdr3_nt: TGTGCCAGCAGCCCTACCGGTGGAAACACCATATATTTT; cdr3_aa: CASSPTGGNTIYF
clone_size: many; cdr3_length: 14; d_call: -; v_call: TRBV20-1; j_call: TRBJ2-3; cdr3_nt: TGCAGTGCTAGAGAGGCCCGGGTCACAGATACGCAGTATTTT; cdr3_aa: CSAREARVTDTQYF
clone_size: -; cdr3_length: 17; d_call: -; v_call: TRBV6-1; j_call: TRBJ1-6; cdr3_nt: TGTGCCAGCAGCCTCGGTCCTCCTTCGTCCTATAATTCACCCCTCCACTTT; cdr3_aa: CASSLGPPSSYNSPLHF
clone_size: -; cdr3_length: 15; d_call: -; v_call: TRBV6-1; j_call: TRBJ2-3; cdr3_nt: TGTGCCAGCATTCCCGGGACGGCAAGCACAGATACGCAGTATTTT; cdr3_aa: CASIPGTASTDTQYF
clone_size: few; cdr3_length: 13; d_call: -; v_call: TRBV12-3/TRBV12-4; j_call: TRBJ2-1; cdr3_nt: TGTGCCAGCAGTTTTGACTTTGGCAATGAGCAGTTCTTC; cdr3_aa: CASSFDFGNEQFF
clone_size: few; cdr3_length: 15; d_call: -; v_call: TRBV27; j_call: TRBJ2-2; cdr3_nt: TGTGCCAGCAGTTTTGACAGGATTAACACCGGGGAGCTGTTTTTT; cdr3_aa: CASSFDRINTGELFF
clone_size: few; cdr3_length: 14; d_call: -; v_call: TRBV20-1; j_call: TRBJ1-3; cdr3_nt: TGCAGTGCTAGACAGCGACCCACTGGAAACACCATATATTTT; cdr3_aa: CSARQRPTGNTIYF
clone_size: many; cdr3_length: 14; d_call: -; v_call: TRBV18; j_call: TRBJ2-5; cdr3_nt: TGTGCCAGCTCACCGACAGTGGTCCAAGAGACCCAGTACTTC; cdr3_aa: CASSPTVVQETQYF
clone_size: many; cdr3_length: 14; d_call: TRBD1; v_call: TRBV27; j_call: TRBJ1-4; cdr3_nt: TGTGCCAGCAGGCCCGGGACAGGGGGCGGAAAACTGTTTTTT; cdr3_aa: CASRPGTGGGKLFF
clone_size: many; cdr3_length: 14; d_call: -; v_call: TRBV25-1; j_call: TRBJ1-1; cdr3_nt: TGTGCCAGCAGTGAATCCGGGGGCTCGGGTGAAGCTTTCTTT; cdr3_aa: CASSESGGSGEAFF
clone_size: many; cdr3_length: 15; d_call: TRBD2; v_call: TRBV10-3; j_call: TRBJ2-7; cdr3_nt: TGTGCCATCAGTGCCCTTAGCGGGAGGTCGTACGAGCAGTACTTC; cdr3_aa: CAISALSGRSYEQYF
clone_size: many; cdr3_length: 15; d_call: TRBD2; v_call: TRBV12-3/TRBV12-4; j_call: TRBJ2-5; cdr3_nt: TGTGCCAGCAGTGTGCGGGGGGTCTCCCAAGAGACCCAGTACTTC; cdr3_aa: CASSVRGVSQETQYF